This section outlines one TCR beta chain sequence together with its context. Its antigen is still unknown. The data were obtained in a study of high-grade serous ovarian cancer treatment subgroups. General study results and limits: Only CDR3 was analyzed; CDR1 and CDR2 were not.

Produced via immunoSEQ multiplex PCR; TCRdb's table is partial and in-frame only. The sample lists about 5,000 clones, over 60% occurring once. Tumor tissue was taken before any definitive surgery or chemotherapy was given. Between the trimmed V and J ends, which lost 4 bases and 5 bases, there was a span of 10 bases. The CDR3 has 12 amino acids. This receptor was obtained from a human donor with high-grade serous ovarian cancer. Source material: tumor tissue. This chain joins TRBV5-3 and TRBJ2-7, with D uncertain. TRBV5-3 is flagged as an ORF with uncertain function. The CDR3 here is CARSPSRDEQYF. In DNA, the CDR3 is TGTGCCAGAAGCCCGAGCCGGGACGAGCAGTACTTC.